This is a list of T cell receptor beta chains from one sample in a study of early T cells in non-severe SARS-CoV-2 infection. One entry per CDR3 protein results from TCRdb running MiXCR on the 5' RACE reads. The sample lists 65,000 to 95,000 distinct CDR3 sequences; over 9% were seen once. Sample: whole blood. These receptors came from an adult who was a healthcare worker with PCR-confirmed SARS-CoV-2 infection or an uninfected control (not recorded which). Both conserved end residues are trimmed from each CDR3. The size entry is marked missing in some rows and otherwise reads once, few, many or a size class.

V gene,clone size,J gene,CDR3 protein
TRBV5-1,many,TRBJ2-2,ASSHRTQGGTGELF
TRBV27,NA,TRBJ1-5,ASKERSNQPQH
TRBV9,many,TRBJ1-3,ASSPGTVPGNTIY
TRBV4-1,many,TRBJ1-1,ASSQVQGKNTEAF
TRBV20-1,few,TRBJ2-4,SGELAENIQY
TRBV7-8,NA,TRBJ1-1,ASSLGVTASPG
TRBV11-1,few,TRBJ2-5,ASSLFRDGETQY
TRBV3-1,NA,TRBJ1-2,ASSPGTGTYGYT
TRBV3-1,many,TRBJ2-2,ASSQGREHTGELF
TRBV20-1,many,TRBJ2-1,SARDGLARNEQF
TRBV5-1,few,TRBJ2-1,ASSLAPGTSGRGSYNEQF
TRBV10-3,few,TRBJ2-5,AHQRGHQETQY
TRBV27,medium-sized,TRBJ2-5,ASSSIGLETQY
TRBV10-3,NA,TRBJ2-3,AISSHLEDTQY
TRBV2,many,TRBJ1-5,ASSEQQPFNSNQPQH
TRBV27,many,TRBJ1-6,ASTLNRVSPLH
TRBV5-1,NA,TRBJ1-1,ASSFYQQKNTEAF
TRBV7-2,few,TRBJ2-1,ASSKEGLAGGEQF
TRBV4-2,many,TRBJ2-5,ASSQIIAGEETQY
TRBV28,many,TRBJ1-1,ASSLRRNTEAF
TRBV7-2,few,TRBJ2-7,ASSLVGTYEQY
TRBV12-3/TRBV12-4,few,TRBJ2-5,ASTRDQETQY
TRBV6-1,many,TRBJ2-7,ASSDPGQTPYEQY
TRBV10-3,NA,TRBJ1-1,AISGTPNTEAF
TRBV10-2,NA,TRBJ2-6,ASSESSLIGASGANVLT
TRBV4-1,NA,TRBJ1-5,ASKSTGLASNQPQH
TRBV6-6,few,TRBJ2-7,ASSYEGEYEQY
TRBV12-3/TRBV12-4,few,TRBJ1-2,ASSFGIGFSGQQNYGYT
TRBV28,few,TRBJ2-1,ASRPGAGGPYEQF
TRBV7-2,NA,TRBJ2-3,ASSLVVSPTDTQY
TRBV7-8,many,TRBJ2-3,ASSLPKPGTPNTDTQY
TRBV20-1,many,TRBJ2-1,SARDQWSGTSGSSSYNEQF
TRBV27,few,TRBJ2-7,ASSGGPSYEQY
TRBV24-1,few,TRBJ1-5,ATSESGTGYQPQH
TRBV9,NA,TRBJ2-7,ASSVAGSYEQY
TRBV6-1,NA,TRBJ2-1,ASSAGPAENEQF
TRBV27,many,TRBJ2-1,ASSIGTSNEQF
TRBV30,NA,TRBJ2-1,AWSRASGSNEQF
TRBV9,few,TRBJ1-1,ASSVGGTDGLMNTEAF
TRBV15,NA,TRBJ2-3,ATSGGLAGVGPDTQY
TRBV6-4,many,TRBJ2-6,ASSEQGPGANVLT
TRBV7-8,NA,TRBJ2-3,ASSSRWGGLVGDTQY
TRBV20-1,many,TRBJ2-7,SASPTAAYEQY
TRBV7-3,few,TRBJ2-1,ASSPSVGGSMGDEQF
TRBV12-3/TRBV12-4,many,TRBJ2-7,ASSLTGPREQY
TRBV5-1,few,TRBJ2-5,ASSLAAGVQETQY
TRBV7-9,NA,TRBJ2-1,ASSQTGGSSEQF
TRBV2,many,TRBJ2-3,ASSDDNTDTQY
TRBV5-1,NA,TRBJ2-1,ASSLAAWRTYNEQF